Included here is one T cell receptor beta chain sequence, with context. Its specificity is not known. This sample was taken from a study of tumor and adjacent non-tumor tissue in lung cancer. The template was RNA from unsorted bulk tissue. Distant lung tissue was collected more than 3 cm away from the tumor edge. The CDR3 sequence is 16 residues long. J gave up 3 bases and V 4 bases, and 10 bases lay outside the gene matches. Germline V gene data show CDR1 as ENHRY and CDR2 as SYGVKD. Three rounds of nested PCR, following a modified ARM-PCR protocol, produced the TCRbeta library. TCRdb processed the multiplex PCR reads anew with MiXCR; each CDR3 protein has one entry. The sample has roughly 120,000 distinct CDR3 sequences; under 65% are singletons. General study results and limits: Tumor TCR diversity, when higher, was linked to shorter survival.

This TCR was sampled from a man aged 55-75 years with non-small cell lung cancer. The sample was distant non-tumor lung tissue. The chain combines TRBV10-3 with TRBJ2-7; 9 bases are shared with TRBD2. This CDR3 reads CAISGSSSGDVYEQYF. DNA of the CDR3: TGTGCCATCAGTGGGTCTTCTAGCGGGGATGTCTACGAGCAGTACTTC.